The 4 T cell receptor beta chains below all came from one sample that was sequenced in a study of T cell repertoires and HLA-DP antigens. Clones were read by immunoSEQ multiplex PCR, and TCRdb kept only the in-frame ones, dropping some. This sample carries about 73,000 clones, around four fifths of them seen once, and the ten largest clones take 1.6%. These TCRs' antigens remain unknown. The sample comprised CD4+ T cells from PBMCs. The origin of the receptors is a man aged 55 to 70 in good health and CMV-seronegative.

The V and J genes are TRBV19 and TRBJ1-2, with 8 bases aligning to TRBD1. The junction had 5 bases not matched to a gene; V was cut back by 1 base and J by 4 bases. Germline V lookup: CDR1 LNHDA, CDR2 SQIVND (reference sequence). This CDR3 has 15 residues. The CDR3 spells CASSIGPGGAYGYTF. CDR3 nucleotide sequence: TGTGCCAGTAGTATAGGCCCAGGGGGCGCCTATGGCTACACCTTC.

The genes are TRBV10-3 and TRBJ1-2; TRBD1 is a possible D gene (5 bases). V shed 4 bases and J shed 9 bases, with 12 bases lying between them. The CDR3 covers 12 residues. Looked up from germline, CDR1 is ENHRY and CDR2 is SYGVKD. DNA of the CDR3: TGTGCCATCAGTGTTCAGGGTATAAGCTACACCTTC. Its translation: CAISVQGISYTF.

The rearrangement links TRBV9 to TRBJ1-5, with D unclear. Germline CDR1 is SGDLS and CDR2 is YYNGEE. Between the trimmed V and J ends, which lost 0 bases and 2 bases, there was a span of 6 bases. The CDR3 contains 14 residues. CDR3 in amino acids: CASSVGQGNQPQHF. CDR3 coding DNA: TGTGCCAGCAGCGTAGGGCAGGGCAATCAGCCCCAGCATTTT.

The chain's CDR3 is CASSISPTGNTEAFF. As DNA, the CDR3 is TGTGCCAGTAGTATCTCCCCCACAGGGAACACTGAAGCTTTCTTT. This sequence joins TRBV19 and TRBJ1-1; D is possibly TRBD1 (5 bases). This CDR3 contains 15 residues. The V end was cut by 3 bases, the J end by 1 base, with 12 bases between. From germline, CDR1 is LNHDA and CDR2 SQIVND (reference sequence). The full variable domain, completed using reference TRBV19 and TRBJ1-1, is DGGITQSPKYLFRKEGQNVTLSCEQNLNHDAMYWYRQDPGQGLRLIYYSQIVNDFQKGDIAEGYSVSREKKESFPLTVTSAQKNPTAFYLCASSISPTGNTEAFFGQGTRLTVV.